This TCR beta chain was retrieved from a study of shared clonotypes between healthy human individuals. CDR1 is LNHNV, CDR2 YYDKDF, per germline (reference sequence). The trim removed 2 bases at V and 4 bases at J, leaving 7 bases unmatched. CDR3 length: 16 amino acids. Only CD45RO-negative cells positively selected for CCR7 counted as naive CD8 cells, so terminally differentiated effector memory CD45RA+ cells were excluded. At the deep level, the assay was run. For each subset, genomic DNA was distributed in equal portions over several immunoSEQ plates. Sequencing was performed with immunoSEQ multiplex PCR; in TCRdb, only in-frame clones are kept and a portion is missing. The sample consists of roughly 2.1 million clones, approximately 94% of them appearing once.

The TCR comes from a man between 18 and 29 years old in good health. Some clones in this sample may be carry-over from other donors' samples. The chain is built from TRBV15 and TRBJ2-1, with TRBD2 matching over 8 bases. Sequencing used naive CD8+ T cells from PBMCs. The DNA of the CDR3 is TGTGCCACCAGCAGATTAAAGGCTAGCGGGTACAATGAGCAGTTCTTC. Translated, it gives CATSRLKASGYNEQFF.